This section outlines one TCR beta chain sequence together with its context. This sample was included in a study of blood T cell repertoires in COVID-19. Background on the study: Sources were T cells, B-cell-depleted T cells, or PBMCs; the material itself was cDNA or gDNA.

Germline V lookup: CDR1 SEHNR, CDR2 FQNEAQ (reference sequence). The CDR3 is 15 amino acids. V gave up 4 bases and J gave up 6 bases, with 18 bases separating them. In the source study's methods: Quantification of nucleated cells was approximated via reference gene primer amplification. Data came from immunoSEQ multiplex PCR; TCRdb stores just in-frame clones and leaves some out. Clonal size and the V and J genes are those of that table, whereas D and trimming came from the DNA. Found here are about 16,000 clones, 85% to 95% of them singletons; the top ten hold about 6%. Material: peripheral blood. This clonotype was sampled from a human donor in a cohort sampled during active COVID-19. This chain uses TRBV7-9 with TRBJ1-2; D not resolved. The CDR3 sequence: CASSSSRPPSDGYTF. The CDR3 coding sequence is TGTGCCAGCAGCTCCTCGAGGCCTCCTTCCGATGGCTACACCTTC. The variable domain in full, with the rest retrieved from reference TRBV7-9 and TRBJ1-2, is DTGVSQNPRHKITKRGQNVTFRCDPISEHNRLYWYRQTLGQGPEFLTYFQNEAQLEKSRLLSDRFSAERPKGSFSTLEIQRTEQGDSAMYLCASSSSRPPSDGYTFGSGTRLTVV.